This T cell receptor beta chain originates from a study of T cells in Graves' hyperthyroidism and ophthalmopathy. Study observations and caveats: Researchers report that a 13 V-J model separated ophthalmopathy from stable hyperthyroidism.

The investigators amplified TCR beta CDR3 regions from RNA transcripts. First-round RT-PCR of the TCR CDR3 relied on the HTBI primer set. Each CDR3 protein gets one entry after TCRdb re-called the multiplex PCR reads with MiXCR. The table lists 400,000 to 500,000 distinct CDR3 sequences, roughly an eighth of them singletons. V was pared by 0 bases and J by 0 bases, with 8 bases between. The CDR3 spans 15 residues. The germline V gene encodes CDR1 MNHNS and CDR2 SASEGT. Uncontrolled infections, other autoimmune diseases, pregnancy or lactation led to exclusion of patients. PBMCs came from roughly 10 ml fresh peripheral blood. This clonotype was detected ten times or more. The antigen is undetermined.

This sequence was found in a woman aged 18-29 years with Graves' hyperthyroidism. This chain uses TRBV6-1 with TRBJ1-1; D unclear. Sequencing was done on a sample of blood. CDR3 amino acids: CASSEAGYLNTEAFF. In DNA form, the CDR3 reads TGTGCCAGCAGTGAAGCAGGATATCTGAACACTGAAGCTTTCTTT.